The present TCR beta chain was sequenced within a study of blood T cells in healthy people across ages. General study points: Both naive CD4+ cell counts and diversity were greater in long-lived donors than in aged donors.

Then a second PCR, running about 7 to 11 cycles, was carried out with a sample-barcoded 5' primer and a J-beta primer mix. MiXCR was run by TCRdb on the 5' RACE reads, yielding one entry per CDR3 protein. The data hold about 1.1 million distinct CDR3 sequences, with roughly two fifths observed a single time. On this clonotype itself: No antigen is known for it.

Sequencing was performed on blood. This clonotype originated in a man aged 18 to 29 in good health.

The CDR3 region has the DNA TGTGCCAGCAGTCACAAGGGCACAGATACGCAGTATTTT. This gives the protein CASSHKGTDTQYF. The chain has TRBV12-3 or TRBV12-4 and TRBJ2-3; D not resolved. V dropped 5 bases and J dropped 1 base, with 7 bases sitting between them. The CDR3 spans 13 residues.